The 2 T cell receptor beta chains below all came from one sample that was sequenced in a study of cytomegalovirus exposure and HLA in healthy donors. The study ran its PCR with 60 Vbeta and 13 Jbeta primers. TCRdb's copy holds only in-frame clones and misses some; the assay was immunoSEQ multiplex PCR. The repertoire holds 190,000 or so clones, with around 86% as singletons. The specimen sequenced was PBMCs. The origin of the receptors is a man between 45 and 60 years old in good health and CMV-seronegative.

Details on this clone: At one end, the junction sequence differs from germline, possibly due to a read error. The CDR3 region has the DNA TGTTCCAGCAGCTTAGTATCCCCCTACTCTGGAAACACCATATATTTT. Protein: CSSSLVSPYSGNTIYF. The genes are TRBV7-9 and TRBJ1-3; D remains unclear. This CDR3 region has 16 residues. In germline, CDR1 is SEHNR, CDR2 FQNEAQ (reference sequence).

This clone has more than one count but fewer than ten. The genes are TRBV6-1 and TRBJ1-5; tentatively, D is TRBD1 (5 bases). This CDR3 has 14 amino acids. V gave up 6 bases and J gave up 2 bases, with 11 bases separating them. The germline V gene has CDR1 MNHNS and CDR2 SASEGT. CDR3 DNA: TGTGCCAGCAGCGCTGACAGTCGCAATCAGCCCCAGCATTTT. This encodes CASSADSRNQPQHF.